These 15 T cell receptor beta chains were all obtained from the same sample, sequenced in a study of early T cells in non-severe SARS-CoV-2 infection. TCRdb re-called the 5' RACE reads through MiXCR, storing one row per CDR3 protein. The profile shows 85,000 to 100,000 distinct CDR3 sequences, approximately 10% of them singletons. The specimen was whole blood. These receptors were taken from an adult who was a healthcare worker with PCR-confirmed SARS-CoV-2 infection or an uninfected control (not recorded which).

The table lists this clonotype with many counts. The rearrangement joins TRBV20-1 to TRBJ1-1; D perhaps matches TRBD1 (6 bases). V was cut by 0 bases and J by 4 bases, with 9 bases left in between. The CDR3 is made up of 13 amino acids. Germline assignment: CDR1 DFQATT and CDR2 SNEGSKA (reference sequence). For the CDR3, the DNA is TGCAGTGCTAGAGATCAGGGGCCCACTGAAGCTTTCTTT. It encodes CSARDQGPTEAFF.

This clonotype showed up just a few times. The chain joins TRBV28 to TRBJ1-4; TRBD1 agrees at 8 bases. J lost 10 bases, V lost 4 bases, and 14 bases had no gene match. This CDR3 region has 16 residues. Germline V lookup: CDR1 MDHEN, CDR2 SYDVKM. The CDR3 is CASSSRDRPPVGKLFF. The DNA for the CDR3 is TGTGCCAGCAGTTCCAGGGACAGGCCACCTGTCGGAAAACTGTTTTTT.

Ten or more counts support this clonotype. This chain uses TRBV5-1 with TRBJ1-2; TRBD1 aligns across 9 bases. This CDR3 comprises 14 residues. The V gene end was trimmed by 0 bases and the J gene end by 14 bases; junction bases not matched to a gene: 11. Germline V lookup: CDR1 SGHRS, CDR2 YFSETQ. In DNA, the CDR3 is TGCGCCAGCAGCTTGGAAGTTCAGGGACAGGGAGCAACCTTC. Protein sequence: CASSLEVQGQGATF.

This clonotype was picked up one time. The genes are TRBV10-1 and TRBJ2-3; D is unresolved. Germline V gene data show CDR1 as WNHNN and CDR2 as SYGVQD (reference sequence). The germline V and J ends were trimmed by 4 bases and 8 bases, with 10 bases remaining between them. CDR3 length equals 12 residues. The CDR3 reads CASSGGSFTQYF. The CDR3 DNA sequence: TGCGCCAGCAGTGGAGGCAGTTTTACGCAGTATTTT.

In its sample, this clonotype was seen a few times. The chain joins TRBV12-3 or TRBV12-4 to TRBJ1-1; D might be TRBD1 (5 bases). V was pared by 2 bases and J by 1 base, with 11 bases between. CDR3 length: 15 residues. The CDR3 here is CASSLSGQQNTEAFF. The CDR3 nucleotides are TGTGCCAGCAGTTTATCAGGGCAACAGAACACTGAAGCTTTCTTT.

This clonotype was seen a few times. The junction does not match germline at one end; this may be a read error. The gene calls are TRBV12-3 or TRBV12-4 and TRBJ1-1; D is perhaps TRBD1 (6 bases). This CDR3 contains 11 residues. The chain's CDR3 is CASSLIGQFRW. DNA of the CDR3: TGTGCCAGCAGTTTAATCGGACAGTTCCGATGG.

The CDR3 DNA reads TGTGCCAGCAGCCAAGAGCGCAGAAACTACTATGGCTACACCTTC. Translating it yields CASSQERRNYYGYTF. The rearrangement links TRBV3-1 to TRBJ1-2; no definite D call. The CDR3 consists of 15 residues. Germline V lookup: CDR1 LGHDT, CDR2 YNNKEL (reference sequence). The V gene lost 0 bases and the J gene lost 3 bases, with 11 bases spanning the gap. Looking up the rest from reference TRBV3-1 and TRBJ1-2 gives the full variable domain: DTAVSQTPKYLVTQMGNDKSIKCEQNLGHDTMYWYKQDSKKFLKIMFSYNNKELIINETVPNRFSPKSPDKAHLNLHINSLELGDSAVYFCASSQERRNYYGYTFGSGTRLTVV.

This clonotype came up a few times. The CDR3 sequence: CASSLTSVIYNEQFF. The CDR3 DNA sequence: TGTGCCAGCAGCTTAACTAGCGTAATATACAATGAGCAGTTCTTC. V is TRBV7-9 and J is TRBJ2-1, with 7 bases lining up with TRBD2. The CDR3 is 15 amino acids. CDR1 and CDR2 (germline): SEHNR, FQNEAQ (reference sequence). J lost 4 bases, V lost 2 bases, and 5 bases had no gene match.

In its sample, this clonotype was seen a few times. Here the CDR3 reads CAWSVGGGLDIQYF. The CDR3 coding sequence is TGTGCCTGGAGTGTAGGGGGTGGACTTGACATTCAGTACTTC. The chain carries TRBV30 and TRBJ2-4, with a tentative D call TRBD1 (6 bases). Germline V gene sequence: CDR1 GTSNPN, CDR2 SVGIG (reference sequence). This CDR3 comprises 14 residues. The V and J ends lost 0 bases and 8 bases respectively, with 14 bases between them.

This clonotype was counted many times. The J gene is TRBJ2-1, the V gene TRBV6-5, with TRBD1 matching 11 bases. Germline CDR1 MNHEY, CDR2 SVGAGI. The CDR3 is 13 amino acids. In nucleotides, the CDR3 is TGTGTAGCGGGACAGGGGGTCTACAATGAGCAGTTCTTC. Protein sequence: CVAGQGVYNEQFF.

This clonotype was seen many times. This chain connects TRBV28 to TRBJ2-7; 8 bases fit TRBD2. Losses at the gene ends were 5 bases for V and 0 bases for J; bases not matched to a gene: 6. The CDR3 runs 15 residues. Germline CDR1 and CDR2: MDHEN and SYDVKM. The CDR3 region is CASSPRGRSSYEQYF. For the CDR3, the DNA is TGTGCCAGCAGTCCCCGCGGGAGGAGCTCCTACGAGCAGTACTTC.

This clonotype was seen only a few times. The J gene is TRBJ2-1, the V gene TRBV7-2; D is unresolved. Trimming left V 1 base short and J 5 bases short, with 15 bases between. This CDR3 contains 16 residues. Per germline, CDR1 SGHTA and CDR2 FQGNSA. The CDR3 DNA sequence: TGTGCCAGCAGCTTAGGATTGGTAATCCCCAACAATGAGCAGTTCTTC. This sequence encodes CASSLGLVIPNNEQFF.

V and J are TRBV12-3 or TRBV12-4 and TRBJ2-1, with 9 bases matching TRBD2. The CDR3 runs to 16 residues. Losses at the gene ends were 3 bases for V and 1 base for J; bases not matched to a gene: 4. In DNA, the CDR3 is TGTGCCAGCAGTTTCCGGCGGGAGGGGTCCTACAATGAGCAGTTCTTC. Protein: CASSFRREGSYNEQFF.

This clonotype was seen repeatedly, ten times or more. This chain links TRBV18 with TRBJ1-1; D is undetermined. The V gene's germline CDR1 is KGHSH and CDR2 LQKENI. The germline V and J ends were trimmed by 0 bases and 6 bases, with 11 bases remaining between them. This CDR3 comprises 14 residues. CDR3 amino acids: CASSPPGKSAEAFF. The CDR3 DNA reads TGTGCCAGCTCACCACCAGGGAAGAGCGCTGAAGCTTTCTTT.

The rearrangement links TRBV7-9 to TRBJ1-3; D might be TRBD1 (5 bases). The CDR3 consists of 14 residues. Between the trimmed V and J ends, which lost 3 bases and 2 bases, there was a span of 8 bases. Germline lookup yields CDR1 SEHNR and CDR2 FQNEAQ (reference sequence). CDR3 in DNA: TGTGCCAGCAGCTTGACGGGGGCTGGAAACACCATATATTTT. It translates to CASSLTGAGNTIYF.